This T cell receptor (beta chain) is from a study of blood T cells in healthy people across ages. This clonotype was observed at least ten times. Antigen: not known. CDR1 and CDR2 from the germline V gene are SGDLS and YYNGEE. The V end lost 4 bases, the J end lost 3 bases, and 8 bases lay between the germline ends. The CDR3 contains 13 residues. Study results and caveats: The fall in TCR beta diversity per million T cells was roughly linear with age. Because donor CMV status was unknown, expanded clonotype changes were possibly confounded.

Sample-barcoded 5' priming and a J-beta primer mix drove a second PCR of roughly 7 to 11 cycles. The template-switch adaptor, which had 12 random nucleotides, put a tag on each cDNA molecule. From the 5' RACE reads, TCRdb called clonotypes with MiXCR, one entry per CDR3 protein. In the table there are some 320,000 distinct CDR3 sequences, less than 30% of which are singletons. Sequenced: blood. This chain uses TRBV9 with TRBJ1-5, with no clear D. This sequence was found in a woman aged 70-85 years in good health. Here the CDR3 DNA reads TGTGCCAGCAGCCGTCAGGCCAATCAGCCCCAGCATTTT. It specifies CASSRQANQPQHF.